These 9 T cell receptor beta chains were sequenced from one sample in a study of blood T cell repertoires in COVID-19. Profiling relied on immunoSEQ multiplex PCR, and the TCRdb table lists in-frame clones only, not all of them. The table shows some 110,000 clones, with approximately 80% occurring only once. The specimen sequenced was peripheral blood. These receptors came from a woman between 65 and 79 years old with acute or convalescent COVID-19.

This chain joins TRBV7-8 and TRBJ2-7, with a tentative D call TRBD1 (8 bases). Germline V lookup: CDR1 SGHVS, CDR2 FQNEAQ. The CDR3 is made up of 18 amino acids. The V gene lost 5 bases and the J gene lost 3 bases, with 26 bases spanning the gap. As DNA, the CDR3 is TGTGCCAGCAGCCGGAACAGGGGGAATCGACTAGCTAACTACGAGCAGTACTTC. This gives the protein CASSRNRGNRLANYEQYF.

The chain has TRBV6-1 and TRBJ2-4; 11 positions agree with TRBD1. J lost 0 bases, V lost 4 bases, and 5 bases had no gene match. The V gene's germline CDR1 is MNHNS and CDR2 SASEGT. The CDR3 extends over 17 amino acids. The CDR3 is CASSGTGGGGAKNIQYF. The DNA of the CDR3 is TGTGCCAGCAGTGGGACAGGGGGCGGAGGAGCCAAAAACATTCAGTACTTC.

The chain employs TRBV2 and TRBJ1-3; 8 nucleotides line up with TRBD1. V shed 8 bases and J 3 bases; nucleotides not matched to a gene: 9. This CDR3 is 15 amino acids long. From germline, CDR1 is SNHLY and CDR2 FYNNEI. This CDR3 is CASGVAGTGGNTIYF. The CDR3 coding sequence is TGTGCCAGCGGAGTGGCAGGGACAGGTGGAAACACCATATATTTT.

The chain carries TRBV6-5 and TRBJ1-6; D is uncertain. Between the trimmed V and J ends, which lost 4 bases and 4 bases, there was a span of 5 bases. Germline V gene sequence: CDR1 MNHEY, CDR2 SVGAGI. The CDR3 length is 13 residues. In DNA form, the CDR3 reads TGTGCCAGCAGTTCTGTTTATAATTCACCCCTCCACTTT. Translated, it gives CASSSVYNSPLHF.

This rearrangement joins TRBV11-2 to TRBJ2-7; a weak D match, TRBD2 (7 bases). The V end was cut by 4 bases, the J end by 5 bases, with 15 bases between. Germline CDR1 and CDR2: SGHAT and FQNNGV. The length of the CDR3 is 14 residues. CDR3 DNA: TGTGCCAGCAGCTCGAGGTGGGGGGGCCACGAGCAGTACTTC. It codes for CASSSRWGGHEQYF.

The gene calls are TRBV7-8 and TRBJ1-1; D ambiguous. The germline gives CDR1 SGHVS, CDR2 FQNEAQ. The V end lost 4 bases, the J end lost 1 base, and 16 bases lay between the germline ends. The CDR3 covers 16 residues. The CDR3, as DNA: TGTGCCAGCAGCTATCGGCGGGGTCAGGCGAACACTGAAGCTTTCTTT. This gives the protein CASSYRRGQANTEAFF.

The chain joins TRBV7-9 to TRBJ2-5; D uncertain. The CDR3 is 12 residues long. Germline V gene lookup returns CDR1 SEHNR and CDR2 FQNEAQ (reference sequence). V was clipped by 6 bases and J by 5 bases, with 10 bases between them. The CDR3 loop is CASSPTRETQYF. Written as DNA, the CDR3 is TGTGCCAGCAGTCCCACTCGGGAGACCCAGTACTTC.

J is TRBJ1-3 and V is TRBV5-1; D unresolved. Germline CDR1 SGHRS, CDR2 YFSETQ. V dropped 0 bases and J dropped 4 bases, with 14 bases sitting between them. The CDR3 sequence is 16 residues long. The CDR3 DNA sequence: TGCGCCAGCAGCTTGGCCGGGAGGGCGGCGGGAAACACCATATATTTT. It is translated as CASSLAGRAAGNTIYF.

The chain recombines TRBV21-1 with TRBJ2-7; the table calls TRBD2, which could not be checked here. TRBV21-1 constitutes a pseudogene. The CDR3 contains 16 residues. CDR3 DNA sequence: TGTGCCAGCAGCAAATATGCGAGCGGGCGGATGTCCGAGCAGTACTTC. This encodes CASSKYASGRMSEQYF.